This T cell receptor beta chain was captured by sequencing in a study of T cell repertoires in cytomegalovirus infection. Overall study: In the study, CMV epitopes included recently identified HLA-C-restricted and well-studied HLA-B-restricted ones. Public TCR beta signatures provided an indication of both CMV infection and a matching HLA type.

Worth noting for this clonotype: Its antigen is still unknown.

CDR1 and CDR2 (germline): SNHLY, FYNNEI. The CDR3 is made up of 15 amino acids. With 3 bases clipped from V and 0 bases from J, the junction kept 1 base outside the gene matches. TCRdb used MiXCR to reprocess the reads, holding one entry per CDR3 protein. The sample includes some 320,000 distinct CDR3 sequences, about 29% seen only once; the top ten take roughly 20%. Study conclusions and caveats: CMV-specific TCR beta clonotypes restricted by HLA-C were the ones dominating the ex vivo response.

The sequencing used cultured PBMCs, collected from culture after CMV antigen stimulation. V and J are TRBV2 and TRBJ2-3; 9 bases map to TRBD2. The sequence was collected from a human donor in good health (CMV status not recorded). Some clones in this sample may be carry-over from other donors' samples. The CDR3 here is CASSEAGGSTDTQYF. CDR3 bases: TGTGCCAGCAGTGAGGCGGGGGGGAGCACAGATACGCAGTATTTT. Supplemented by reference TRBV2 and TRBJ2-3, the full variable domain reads EPEVTQTPSHQVTQMGQEVILRCVPISNHLYFYWYRQILGQKVEFLVSFYNNEISEKSEIFDDQFSVERPDGSNFTLKIRSTKLEDSAMYFCASSEAGGSTDTQYFGPGTRLTVL.